This T cell receptor beta chain was documented in a study of cytomegalovirus exposure and HLA in healthy donors. The PCR made use of 60 Vbeta and 13 Jbeta primers. Sequenced by immunoSEQ multiplex PCR; TCRdb stores in-frame clones only, minus some. The sample comprises 80,000 to 100,000 clones, about three quarters of which are singletons, and roughly 1.5% rests with the top ten. CDR1 is LNHNV and CDR2 is YYDKDF in the germline V gene (reference sequence). This CDR3 contains 16 residues. V lost 1 base and J lost 4; bases outside the gene matches: 6. The gene calls are TRBV15 and TRBJ2-3; TRBD2 matches 9 bases. The clonotype originates from a man in his forties or fifties in good health and CMV-seronegative. The sample comprised PBMCs. CDR3 in amino acids: CATSRGGAGGADTQYF. The CDR3 region has the DNA TGTGCCACCAGCAGAGGGGGCGCGGGGGGGGCAGATACGCAGTATTTT.